This TCR beta chain is drawn from a study of regulatory and conventional T cells in RAG deficiency. Findings and caveats of the study: In Omenn syndrome, Treg and Tconv repertoires overlapped >85%. Treg unique TCR beta sequences were around 100-fold fewer in Omenn syndrome and CID/AS patients than controls.

As for this clone: The antigen is unknown.

CDR3 length: 15 residues. CDR1 SGHTA and CDR2 FQGNSA come from the germline V gene. V was trimmed by 5 bases and J by 2 bases, leaving 15 bases between them. Clones were read by immunoSEQ multiplex PCR, and TCRdb kept only the in-frame ones, dropping some. The data show tens of thousands of clones, 90% to 97% seen once. The sorted conventional CD4+ T cells were CD25-low and CD127-high, with genomic DNA sequenced. These same records also appear under a second study, on regulatory T cells. As that report states: Primers: 52 TRBV forward and 13 TRBJ reverse. Skewed V and J usage and few unique V-J pairs marked patient repertoires, most in Tregs.

The sample taken for sequencing was CD25- CD4+ T cells sorted from blood. This clonotype originated in a human donor in good health. The chain links TRBV7-2 to TRBJ1-1; tentative D call: TRBD1 (6 bases). The CDR3 DNA sequence: TGTGCCAGCAGCCCCTCAGGGGAGACTAACACTGAAGCTTTCTTT. This codes for CASSPSGETNTEAFF.